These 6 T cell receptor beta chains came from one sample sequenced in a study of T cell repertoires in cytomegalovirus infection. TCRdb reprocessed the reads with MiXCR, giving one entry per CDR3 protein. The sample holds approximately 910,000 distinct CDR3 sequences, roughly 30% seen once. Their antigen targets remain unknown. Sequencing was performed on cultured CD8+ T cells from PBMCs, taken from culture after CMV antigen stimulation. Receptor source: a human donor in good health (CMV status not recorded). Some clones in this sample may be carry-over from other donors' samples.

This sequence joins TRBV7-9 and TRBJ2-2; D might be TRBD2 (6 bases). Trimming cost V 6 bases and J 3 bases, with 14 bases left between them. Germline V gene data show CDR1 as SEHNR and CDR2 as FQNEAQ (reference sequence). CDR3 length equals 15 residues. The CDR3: CASSSRTTYTGELFF. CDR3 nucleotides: TGTGCCAGCAGTTCAAGGACTACCTACACCGGGGAGCTGTTTTTT.

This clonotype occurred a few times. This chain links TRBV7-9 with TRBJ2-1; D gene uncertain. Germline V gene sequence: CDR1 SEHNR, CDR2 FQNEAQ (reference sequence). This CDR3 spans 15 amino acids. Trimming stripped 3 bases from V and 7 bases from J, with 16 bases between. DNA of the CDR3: TGTGCCAGCAGCTTTGGTCCGGCCCTTGCAAATGAGCAGTTCTTC. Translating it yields CASSFGPALANEQFF.

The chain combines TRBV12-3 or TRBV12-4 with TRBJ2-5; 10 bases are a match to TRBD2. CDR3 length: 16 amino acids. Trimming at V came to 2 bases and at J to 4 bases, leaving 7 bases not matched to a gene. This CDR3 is CASSLSLAGAGETQYF. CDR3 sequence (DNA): TGTGCCAGCAGTTTAAGTCTAGCGGGGGCTGGAGAGACCCAGTACTTC.

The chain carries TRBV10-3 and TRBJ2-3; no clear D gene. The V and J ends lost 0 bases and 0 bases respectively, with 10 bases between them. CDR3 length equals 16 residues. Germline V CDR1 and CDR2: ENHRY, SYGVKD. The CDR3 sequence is CAISESRTASTDTQYF. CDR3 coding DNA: TGTGCCATCAGTGAGTCCCGGACGGCTAGCACAGATACGCAGTATTTT.

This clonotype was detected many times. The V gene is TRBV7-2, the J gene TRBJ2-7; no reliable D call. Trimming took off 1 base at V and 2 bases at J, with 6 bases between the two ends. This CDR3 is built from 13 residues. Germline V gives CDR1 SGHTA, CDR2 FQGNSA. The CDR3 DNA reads TGTGCCAGCAGCTTAGGCCGGGCCTACGAGCAGTACGTC. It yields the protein CASSLGRAYEQYV.

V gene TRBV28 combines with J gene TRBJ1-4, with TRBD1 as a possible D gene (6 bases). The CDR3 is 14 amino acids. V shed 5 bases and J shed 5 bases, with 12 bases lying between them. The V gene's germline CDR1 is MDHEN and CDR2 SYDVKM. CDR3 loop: CASSIRGSNEKLFF. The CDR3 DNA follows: TGTGCCAGCAGTATCAGGGGTTCCAATGAAAAACTGTTTTTT.